A single sample gave rise to the 31 T cell receptor beta chains below, sequenced in a study of shared clonotypes between healthy human individuals. Only in-frame clones appear in the TCRdb table, and some are missing; sequencing was by immunoSEQ multiplex PCR. The profile shows over 2 million clones, roughly 94% of them singletons. Specimen: naive CD4+ T cells sorted from blood. The subset: CD45RA+ positively selected. These receptors were taken from a man between 18 and 29 years old in good health.

The J gene is TRBJ1-3, the V gene TRBV7-8; no clear D gene. Germline lookup yields CDR1 SGHVS and CDR2 FQNEAQ. V lost 7 bases, J lost 0 bases, and 10 bases lay in between. The CDR3 consists of 14 residues. The CDR3 region has the DNA TGTGCCAGCACCCGAGGAATCTCTGGAAACACCATATATTTT. Protein: CASTRGISGNTIYF.

The chain joins TRBV11-2 to TRBJ2-6, with 8 bases lining up with TRBD2. The junction had 4 bases not matched to a gene; V was cut back by 4 bases and J by 5 bases. The CDR3 has 15 residues. Germline-derived CDR1 and CDR2 are SGHAT and FQNNGV. CDR3 sequence (DNA): TGTGCCAGCAGCTCGTTAGCGGGGAGGGCCAACGTCCTGACTTTC. It is translated as CASSSLAGRANVLTF.

The chain has TRBV6-1 and TRBJ2-6, with D perhaps TRBD1 (6 bases). The germline V gene encodes CDR1 MNHNS and CDR2 SASEGT. V gave up 6 bases and J gave up 2 bases, with 11 bases separating them. The CDR3 runs to 15 residues. CDR3 protein: CASRDRSPGANVLTF. In nucleotides, the CDR3 is TGTGCCAGCAGGGACAGATCCCCTGGGGCCAACGTCCTGACTTTC.

The chain has TRBV2 and TRBJ2-5, with a tentative D call TRBD2 (5 bases). V was clipped by 6 bases and J by 5 bases, with 10 bases between them. Per the germline V gene, CDR1 is SNHLY and CDR2 is FYNNEI. The CDR3 spans 12 residues. The CDR3 protein is CASREDGETQYF. CDR3 nucleotides: TGTGCCAGCAGGGAGGATGGGGAGACCCAGTACTTC.

J is TRBJ2-1 and V is TRBV5-1; TRBD1 matches 8 bases. Germline CDR1 is SGHRS and CDR2 is YFSETQ. The CDR3 extends over 16 amino acids. V lost 3 bases and J lost 4; bases outside the gene matches: 9. The CDR3 region has the DNA TGCGCCAGCAGCTCCTATTGGGGACAGGTATACAATGAGCAGTTCTTC. Its protein is CASSSYWGQVYNEQFF.

V is TRBV5-4 and J is TRBJ2-4; D is uncertain. This CDR3 region has 15 residues. Trimming removed 5 bases at V and 5 bases at J, with 17 bases between. Germline V CDR1 and CDR2: SGHNT, YYREEE (reference sequence). The CDR3 protein is CASSFKGERENIQYF. Here the CDR3 DNA reads TGTGCCAGCAGTTTCAAGGGTGAGCGCGAAAACATTCAGTACTTC.

The chain links TRBV2 to TRBJ2-7; D call uncertain. Germline V gene data show CDR1 as SNHLY and CDR2 as FYNNEI. Trimming removed 2 bases at V and 0 bases at J, with 8 bases between. This CDR3 has 14 residues. CDR3: CASSERVNSYEQYF. The CDR3 DNA sequence: TGTGCCAGCAGTGAACGGGTTAACTCCTACGAGCAGTACTTC.

The chain uses TRBV4-1 and TRBJ1-3; D gene ambiguous. From germline, CDR1 is MGHRA and CDR2 YSYEKL. The CDR3 has 20 amino acids. Between the trimmed V and J ends, which lost 0 bases and 0 bases, there was a span of 21 bases. The CDR3 DNA reads as TGCGCCAGCAGCCAAGATTATGGGCCCACCGATCGATTCTCTGGAAACACCATATATTTT. This codes for CASSQDYGPTDRFSGNTIYF.

The genes are TRBV5-1 and TRBJ1-2, with D possibly TRBD1 on 5 matching bases. This CDR3 is built from 12 residues. The germline V gene encodes CDR1 SGHRS and CDR2 YFSETQ. Trimming took 3 bases from V and 6 from J, leaving 9 bases between them. This CDR3 reads CASSSQGNGYTF. The CDR3 nucleotides are TGCGCCAGCAGCTCTCAGGGAAATGGCTACACCTTC.

The chain has TRBV2 and TRBJ2-5, with D unclear. CDR1 is SNHLY, CDR2 FYNNEI, per germline. The CDR3 has 11 residues. The V end lost 6 bases, the J end lost 5 bases, and 7 bases lay between the germline ends. The CDR3 reads CASRGSETQYF. The CDR3 region has the DNA TGTGCCAGCAGGGGGTCGGAGACCCAGTACTTC.

The chain carries TRBV6-5 and TRBJ2-4; tentative D call: TRBD1 (6 bases). Trimming took off 5 bases at V and 6 bases at J, with 14 bases between the two ends. This CDR3 region has 14 residues. Germline CDR1 reads MNHEY; CDR2 reads SVGAGI. CDR3 residues: CASSTTGNLNIQYF. As DNA, the CDR3 is TGTGCCAGCAGTACAACAGGGAACTTAAACATTCAGTACTTC.

The V call is TRBV25-1, the J call TRBJ2-3, with D perhaps matching TRBD2 (6 bases). With 6 bases removed from V and 5 bases from J, the gap between germline ends came to 6 bases. Germline V lookup: CDR1 MGHDK, CDR2 SYGVNS. This CDR3 has 11 residues. The CDR3 bases are TGTGCCAGCAGCGGGGGAGATACGCAGTATTTT. It specifies CASSGGDTQYF.

CDR3 nucleotide sequence: TGTGCCAGCAGCTTTCTGTCTACGGCTAGCCGGGCAGAGACCCAGTACTTC. It yields the protein CASSFLSTASRAETQYF. The rearrangement uses TRBV13 and TRBJ2-5, with D tentatively TRBD2 (5 bases). In germline, CDR1 is PRHDT, CDR2 FYEKMQ (reference sequence). This CDR3 is 17 amino acids long. Trimming left V 3 bases short and J 4 bases short, with 21 bases between.

A word on this clone: The sample carries other DNA sequences with the same CDR3. The rearrangement uses TRBV10-3 and TRBJ1-4; the D gene is possibly TRBD1 (5 bases). This CDR3 is built from 13 residues. V lost 0 bases to trimming and J lost 8 bases, with 7 bases between them. Germline CDR1 reads ENHRY; CDR2 reads SYGVKD. The CDR3: CAISESGVEKLFF. The CDR3 region has the DNA TGTGCCATCAGTGAGTCGGGGGTCGAAAAACTGTTTTTT.

This chain uses TRBV6-1 with TRBJ1-6; no firm D call. Germline V gives CDR1 MNHNS, CDR2 SASEGT. This CDR3 has 15 residues. V gave up 3 bases and J gave up 6 bases, with 12 bases separating them. The chain's CDR3 is CASSDSPGSNSPLHF. The CDR3 DNA sequence: TGTGCCAGCAGTGACTCCCCGGGATCTAATTCACCCCTCCACTTT.

The V call is TRBV15, the J call TRBJ1-2; the D is unclear. Per the germline V gene, CDR1 is LNHNV and CDR2 is YYDKDF (reference sequence). This CDR3 comprises 16 residues. Trimming took off 6 bases at V and 1 base at J, with 18 bases between the two ends. In DNA, the CDR3 is TGTGCCACCAGGCCCGATGGGTGGGAGGATAACTATGGCTACACCTTC. Its protein product is CATRPDGWEDNYGYTF.

This clone has just a few counts. One junction end disagrees with the germline gene, perhaps due to a read error. The chain couples TRBV7-7 to TRBJ2-2; the match to TRBD2 covers 12 bases. Germline-derived CDR1 and CDR2 are SSHAT and FNYEAQ (reference sequence). The CDR3 contains 17 residues. The CDR3, as DNA: TGTGCTAGCAGCTTAGAGACTAGCGGGAGTCCCACCGGGGAGCTGTTTTTT. Translating it yields CASSLETSGSPTGELFF.

The rearrangement uses TRBV23-1 and TRBJ2-1, with 8 bases fitting TRBD1. TRBV23-1 carries the ORF label, with uncertain function. The CDR3 consists of 16 residues. V shed 0 bases, J shed 8 bases, and the junction held 9 bases outside the gene matches. Here the CDR3 DNA reads TGCGCCAGCAGTCAATCAGCCGGACAGGGTCGGGATGAGCAGTTCTTC. As protein: CASSQSAGQGRDEQFF.

The chain employs TRBV30 and TRBJ1-6; TRBD1 agrees at 10 bases. V dropped 5 bases and J dropped 8; count of bases not matched to a gene: 3. Germline CDR1 and CDR2: GTSNPN and SVGIG (reference sequence). The CDR3 consists of 13 residues. The CDR3 sequence: CAWGGQGHSPLHF. Written as DNA, the CDR3 is TGTGCCTGGGGGGGACAGGGGCATTCACCCCTCCACTTT. Combining the CDR3 with reference TRBV30 and TRBJ1-6 gives the whole variable domain SQTIHQWPATLVQPVGSPLSLECTVEGTSNPNLYWYRQAAGRGLQLLFYSVGIGQISSEVPQNLSASRPQDRQFILSSKKLLLSDSGFYLCAWGGQGHSPLHFGNGTRLTVT.

The chain recombines TRBV2 with TRBJ1-3, with unresolved D. The CDR3 has 13 amino acids. With 9 bases removed from V and 4 bases from J, the gap between germline ends came to 13 bases. Germline V CDR1 and CDR2: SNHLY, FYNNEI. The CDR3 nucleotides read TGTGCCAGTGGAACTGAAGTAGGAAACACCATATATTTT. Encoded protein: CASGTEVGNTIYF.

This clone showed up just once. The CDR3 is CASRIAGGVFSGEQYF. The CDR3 region has the DNA TGCGCCAGCAGAATAGCAGGGGGCGTCTTCTCCGGCGAGCAGTACTTC. The chain carries TRBV10-2 and TRBJ2-7; 8 bases map to TRBD1. V lost 6 bases to trimming and J lost 6 bases; unmatched junction nucleotides: 16. The CDR3 extends over 16 amino acids. Germline V CDR1 and CDR2: WSHSY, SAAADI.

A remark on this clone: This sample also contains other DNA sequences that code for the same CDR3. The chain couples TRBV5-1 to TRBJ2-7; D not certain. Trimming took off 2 bases at V and 0 bases at J, with 9 bases between the two ends. Germline assignment: CDR1 SGHRS and CDR2 YFSETQ. The CDR3 consists of 14 residues. In DNA form, the CDR3 reads TGCGCCAGCAGCTTAACAGAAAGCTCCTACGAGCAGTACTTC. Amino acids: CASSLTESSYEQYF.

The CDR3 DNA follows: TGTGCCAGTAGTATAGACGGGACTAGCGGTTTTTCGTTCTTC. Protein sequence: CASSIDGTSGFSFF. The rearrangement joins TRBV19 to TRBJ2-1, with 11 bases lining up with TRBD2. The length of the CDR3 is 14 residues. The V gene's germline CDR1 is LNHDA and CDR2 SQIVND (reference sequence). Germline trimming cut 0 bases from V and 15 bases from J; bases unmatched to any gene: 7.

This rearrangement joins TRBV7-2 to TRBJ2-1, with 7 bases fitting TRBD2. The V gene end was trimmed by 1 base and the J gene end by 2 bases; junction bases not matched to a gene: 2. CDR1 is SGHTA, CDR2 FQGNSA, per germline. The CDR3 covers 15 residues. This CDR3 is CASSLGGTTYNEQFF. DNA for the CDR3: TGTGCCAGCAGCTTAGGGGGGACTACCTACAATGAGCAGTTCTTC.

The CDR3, as DNA: TGTGCCAGCAGTTTAACTGGACTAGCGGGAGATACGCAGTATTTT. This sequence encodes CASSLTGLAGDTQYF. The chain carries TRBV6-5 and TRBJ2-3; 11 bases are a match to TRBD2. V lost 4 bases and J lost 5; bases outside the gene matches: 5. The germline gives CDR1 MNHEY, CDR2 SVGAGI. The CDR3 consists of 15 residues.

The V gene is TRBV19, the J gene TRBJ2-1; 9 positions match TRBD2. Germline CDR1 is LNHDA and CDR2 is SQIVND (reference sequence). CDR3 length: 15 residues. Unmatched junction bases numbered 13, after V lost 6 bases and J lost 10 bases. The CDR3 region is CASSPPGLAPSEQFF. The CDR3 DNA sequence: TGTGCCAGTAGCCCCCCGGGACTAGCCCCGTCGGAGCAGTTCTTC.

The chain uses TRBV5-1 and TRBJ1-1; no clear D gene. The germline V gene encodes CDR1 SGHRS and CDR2 YFSETQ. V was shortened by 0 bases and J by 5 bases, with 8 bases between the two germline ends. The CDR3 has 13 amino acids. This CDR3 is CASSLGGMTEAFF. The CDR3 DNA is TGCGCCAGCAGCTTGGGGGGAATGACTGAAGCTTTCTTT.

About this clone itself: At one of its ends the junction is not consistent with the germline gene, which may arise from a read error. The rearrangement links TRBV9 to TRBJ1-1, with TRBD1 identical over 9 bases. CDR3 length: 15 amino acids. Germline CDR1 SGDLS, CDR2 YYNGEE. The CDR3: CASSPRTGENTEVFF. CDR3 coding DNA: TGTGCCAGCAGCCCTCGGACAGGGGAGAACACTGAAGTTTTCTTT.

In regard to this clone: Mismatch with germline at one junction end may stem from a read error. This chain uses TRBV6-1 with TRBJ2-5, with D possibly TRBD1 on 6 matching bases. Matching the DNA end better, TRBJ2-7 makes the J call doubtful. CDR1 and CDR2 (germline): MNHNS, SASEGT. The CDR3 is 13 residues long. This chain's CDR3 is CASREGGSYEQYF. CDR3 coding DNA: TGTGCCAGCAGGGAAGGGGGCTCCTACGAGCAGTACTTC.

The chain carries TRBV6-1 and TRBJ2-7; 7 nucleotides agree with TRBD1. Germline V CDR1 and CDR2: MNHNS, SASEGT. Unmatched junction bases numbered 11, after V lost 0 bases and J lost 9 bases. CDR3 size: 15 residues. The CDR3 bases are TGTGCCAGCAGTGAAGCGACAACACCTTCAGGGGGGCAGTACTTC. Translation gives CASSEATTPSGGQYF.

The chain uses TRBV7-3 and TRBJ2-5; D might be TRBD2 (6 bases). Germline CDR1 reads SGHTA; CDR2 reads FQGTGA. Trimming removed 4 bases at V and 5 bases at J, with 11 bases between. The CDR3 spans 13 residues. The CDR3 nucleotides read TGTGCCAGCAGCTCCGGGACTTTGGAGACCCAGTACTTC. Protein product: CASSSGTLETQYF.